These 24 T cell receptor beta chains were sequenced from one sample in a study of blood T cell repertoires in COVID-19. Sequencing used immunoSEQ multiplex PCR; TCRdb keeps in-frame clones, though not all of them. The sample yields 200,000 to 250,000 clones, around 82% seen once. The material sequenced was PBMCs or T cells enriched from blood (not recorded which). These receptors all come from a middle-aged woman with acute COVID-19.

V is TRBV4-2 and J is TRBJ1-3, with TRBD1 matching 10 bases. Germline lookup yields CDR1 LGHNA and CDR2 YNFKEQ. The CDR3 sequence is 16 residues long. Germline trimming cut 1 base from V and 4 bases from J; bases unmatched to any gene: 4. CDR3 nucleotide sequence: TGTGCCAGCAGCCAAGTGGGGGACAGGGGAGGAAACACCATATATTTT. Its translation is CASSQVGDRGGNTIYF.

The chain employs TRBV6-5 and TRBJ2-1, with 8 bases identical to TRBD1. Germline V gene lookup returns CDR1 MNHEY and CDR2 SVGAGI. The V and J ends lost 6 bases and 6 bases, in that order; junction bases with no gene match: 10. The CDR3 extends over 15 amino acids. CDR3 DNA sequence: TGTGCCAGCAGATATCCCGGGACAGGTTCCAATGAGCAGTTCTTC. This gives the protein CASRYPGTGSNEQFF.

The rearrangement links TRBV4-2 to TRBJ2-7, with 10 bases fitting TRBD2. Germline CDR1 reads LGHNA; CDR2 reads YNFKEQ. The CDR3 is made up of 17 amino acids. The J segment lost 3 bases and the V segment lost 0 bases, leaving 8 bases of the junction unmatched. The CDR3 nucleotides read TGTGCCAGCAGCCAAGATCGGGTTAGCGGGGGGAACTACGAGCAGTACTTC. The encoded protein is CASSQDRVSGGNYEQYF.

A few counts support this clone. V is TRBV6-6 and J is TRBJ2-5; tentative D call: TRBD1 (5 bases). Germline CDR1 is MNHNY and CDR2 is SVGAGI (reference sequence). Trimming stripped 2 bases from V and 3 bases from J, with 10 bases between. The CDR3 is 14 residues long. The CDR3 reads CASSYATVKETQYF. The CDR3 bases are TGTGCCAGCAGTTACGCGACAGTTAAAGAGACCCAGTACTTC.

This chain uses TRBV7-2 with TRBJ2-1; TRBD2 matches 15 bases. This CDR3 spans 18 amino acids. With 1 base clipped from V and 4 bases from J, the junction kept 5 bases outside the gene matches. Germline V lookup: CDR1 SGHTA, CDR2 FQGNSA. The CDR3 sequence: CASSLGTSGGARYNEQFF. In DNA form, the CDR3 reads TGTGCCAGCAGCTTAGGGACTAGCGGGGGGGCCAGGTACAATGAGCAGTTCTTC. Full variable domain (rest looked up from reference TRBV7-2 and TRBJ2-1): GAGVSQSPSNKVTEKGKDVELRCDPISGHTALYWYRQSLGQGLEFLIYFQGNSAPDKSGLPSDRFSAERTGGSVSTLTIQRTQQEDSAVYLCASSLGTSGGARYNEQFFGPGTRLTVL.

CDR3 DNA sequence: TGTGCCAGCAGTGCGACAGGGGGCTTTTACGAGCAGTACTTC. Encoded protein: CASSATGGFYEQYF. The V call is TRBV2, the J call TRBJ2-7; 10 nucleotides agree with TRBD1. Germline V gives CDR1 SNHLY, CDR2 FYNNEI. The CDR3 loop spans 14 amino acids. V was pared by 4 bases and J by 4 bases, with 4 bases of the junction left unmatched. Complete variable domain (other parts from reference TRBV2 and TRBJ2-7): EPEVTQTPSHQVTQMGQEVILRCVPISNHLYFYWYRQILGQKVEFLVSFYNNEISEKSEIFDDQFSVERPDGSNFTLKIRSTKLEDSAMYFCASSATGGFYEQYFGPGTRLTVT.

The genes are TRBV21-1 and TRBJ1-5; whether TRBD1, the table's D call, matches the DNA was not checked. TRBV21-1 is a pseudogene. CDR3 length: 19 amino acids. Here the CDR3 DNA reads TGTGCCAGCAGCTCCCACGAGCGGGACAGGGGGTTTTCAAATCAGCCCCAGCATTTT. Its protein product is CASSSHERDRGFSNQPQHF.

The V gene is TRBV19, the J gene TRBJ2-1; D gene uncertain. The CDR3 covers 14 residues. The germline gives CDR1 LNHDA, CDR2 SQIVND (reference sequence). The V gene lost 3 bases and the J gene lost 0 bases, with 6 bases spanning the gap. The CDR3 spells CASSIASSYNEQFF. DNA of the CDR3: TGTGCCAGTAGTATCGCCAGCTCCTACAATGAGCAGTTCTTC.

The chain combines TRBV28 with TRBJ2-5; D not resolved. Germline assignment: CDR1 MDHEN and CDR2 SYDVKM. This CDR3 region has 14 residues. Trimming removed 3 bases at V and 1 base at J, with 9 bases between. The CDR3 loop is CASSFTQIQETQYF. The CDR3 DNA is TGTGCCAGCAGTTTTACACAGATCCAAGAGACCCAGTACTTC. Using reference TRBV28 and TRBJ2-5 for the parts outside the CDR3, the full variable domain is DVKVTQSSRYLVKRTGEKVFLECVQDMDHENMFWYRQDPGLGLRLIYFSYDVKMKEKGDIPEGYSVSREKKERFSLILESASTNQTSMYLCASSFTQIQETQYFGPGTRLLVL.

This chain connects TRBV18 to TRBJ2-1; D gene ambiguous. The germline V gene has CDR1 KGHSH and CDR2 LQKENI. The CDR3 sequence is 13 residues long. V was pared by 3 bases and J by 5 bases, with 8 bases between. The CDR3 sequence is CASSPNAHNEQFF. DNA for the CDR3: TGTGCCAGCTCACCCAATGCGCACAATGAGCAGTTCTTC.

The chain recombines TRBV30 with TRBJ2-1, with 10 bases fitting TRBD2. In germline, CDR1 is GTSNPN, CDR2 SVGIG (reference sequence). With V trimmed by 1 base and J by 10 bases, 10 bases remained unmatched. The CDR3 has 15 residues. CDR3 sequence (DNA): TGTGCCTGGAGTGGGGCTAGCGGGGGACAATGGGAGCAGTTCTTC. Translated, it gives CAWSGASGGQWEQFF.

The chain combines TRBV7-2 with TRBJ2-7; no clear D. The CDR3 runs to 12 residues. Germline CDR1 reads SGHTA; CDR2 reads FQGNSA. V was trimmed by 5 bases and J by 6 bases, leaving 11 bases between them. The CDR3 region is CASSPVGGEQYF. The CDR3 coding sequence is TGTGCCAGCAGCCCCGTCGGCGGCGAGCAGTACTTC.

The chain has TRBV10-2 and TRBJ1-1, with D maybe TRBD1 (5 bases). Between the trimmed V and J ends, which lost 8 bases and 8 bases, there was a span of 15 bases. This CDR3 has 12 amino acids. Germline V gives CDR1 WSHSY, CDR2 SAAADI. CDR3 protein: CASVGWGGEAFF. The CDR3 DNA follows: TGCGCCAGCGTGGGATGGGGGGGAGAAGCTTTCTTT.

This clone has just a few counts. The same CDR3 also results from other DNA sequences found in this sample. V is TRBV5-1 and J is TRBJ1-1; maybe TRBD1 (5 bases). This CDR3 is built from 12 residues. Between the trimmed V and J ends, which lost 2 bases and 5 bases, there was a span of 7 bases. Germline values: CDR1 SGHRS, CDR2 YFSETQ. CDR3 loop: CASSFQGTEAFF. The CDR3 nucleotides are TGCGCCAGCAGCTTCCAGGGAACTGAAGCTTTCTTT.

The chain recombines TRBV5-6 with TRBJ1-2, with D unresolved. Germline lookup yields CDR1 SGHDT and CDR2 YYEEEE. Trimming pared 0 bases from V and 5 bases from J, leaving 8 bases between. The CDR3 is 13 residues long. The DNA for the CDR3 is TGTGCCAGCAGCTTGGTGGCAGTATATGGCTACACCTTC. Translation: CASSLVAVYGYTF.

The chain recombines TRBV3-1 (or the pseudogene TRBV3-2) with TRBJ2-1; D is ambiguous. Germline CDR1 is LGHDT and CDR2 is YNNKEL (reference sequence). The ends were cut back, 1 base at V and 2 bases at J, with 12 bases in the middle. The CDR3 consists of 16 residues. The CDR3: CASSQGASSAYNEQFF. The CDR3 DNA sequence: TGTGCCAGCAGCCAAGGGGCCAGTTCGGCCTACAATGAGCAGTTCTTC.

The rearrangement uses TRBV9 and TRBJ1-3; no definite D call. The CDR3 extends over 17 amino acids. Between the trimmed V and J ends, which lost 0 bases and 0 bases, there was a span of 13 bases. CDR1 SGDLS and CDR2 YYNGEE come from the germline V gene. CDR3 region: CASSVGGLAYSGNTIYF. The CDR3, as DNA: TGTGCCAGCAGCGTAGGAGGGCTGGCCTACTCTGGAAACACCATATATTTT.

The V and J genes are TRBV20-1 and TRBJ2-1; TRBD1 matches at 8 bases. V shed 3 bases, J shed 4 bases, and the junction held 8 bases outside the gene matches. Germline-derived CDR1 and CDR2 are DFQATT and SNEGSKA (reference sequence). The CDR3 length is 15 residues. Here the CDR3 reads CSASRSQGAYNEQFF. CDR3 nucleotide sequence: TGCAGTGCTAGTCGTAGTCAGGGGGCATACAATGAGCAGTTCTTC.

The sample holds one count of this clone. The rearrangement links TRBV15 to TRBJ2-2; 9 bases map to TRBD2. CDR1 is LNHNV and CDR2 is YYDKDF in the germline V gene (reference sequence). Trimming took 3 bases from V and 6 from J; bases not matched to a gene: 5. The CDR3 consists of 15 residues. The chain's CDR3 is CATSRGGRAPGELFF. CDR3 in DNA: TGTGCCACCAGCAGGGGCGGGAGGGCCCCCGGGGAGCTGTTTTTT. Combining the CDR3 with reference TRBV15 and TRBJ2-2 gives the whole variable domain DAMVIQNPRYQVTQFGKPVTLSCSQTLNHNVMYWYQQKSSQAPKLLFHYYDKDFNNEADTPDNFQSRRPNTSFCFLDIRSPGLGDTAMYLCATSRGGRAPGELFFGEGSRLTVL.

The sample holds a few counts of this clone. The V and J genes are TRBV11-2 and TRBJ1-2, with 10 bases fitting TRBD1. The germline V gene has CDR1 SGHAT and CDR2 FQNNGV. V dropped 5 bases and J dropped 4; count of bases not matched to a gene: 7. CDR3 length: 15 residues. The CDR3 coding sequence is TGTGCCAGCAGCCTTGCGGGGGACAGGGGCTATGGCTACACCTTC. It specifies CASSLAGDRGYGYTF.

This rearrangement joins TRBV19 to TRBJ1-2; 8 bases line up with TRBD1. Per the germline V gene, CDR1 is LNHDA and CDR2 is SQIVND (reference sequence). V shed 3 bases, J shed 5 bases, and the junction held 5 bases outside the gene matches. The CDR3 loop spans 14 amino acids. CDR3 sequence reads: CASSMQGASYGYTF. CDR3 DNA sequence: TGTGCCAGTAGTATGCAGGGGGCGTCGTATGGCTACACCTTC.

This clone occurred once. The V gene is TRBV4-3, the J gene TRBJ1-6; D possibly corresponds to TRBD1 (6 bases). CDR3 length: 17 amino acids. Trimming cost V 0 bases and J 10 bases, with 19 bases left between them. Germline CDR1 LGHNA, CDR2 YSLEER. The CDR3 bases are TGCGCCAGCAGCCAAGATCCCCTGGACAGCCAGGGCTCACCCCTCCACTTT. It translates to CASSQDPLDSQGSPLHF.

This sequence joins TRBV19 and TRBJ1-5, with 8 bases lining up with TRBD1. The CDR3 sequence is 16 residues long. V was pared by 7 bases and J by 6 bases, with 14 bases of the junction left unmatched. In germline, CDR1 is LNHDA, CDR2 SQIVND (reference sequence). CDR3 DNA sequence: TGTGCCAGTAACCCACACGGGCAGGGGGCGTTTCAGCCCCAGCATTTT. Amino acids: CASNPHGQGAFQPQHF.

This chain uses TRBV10-1 with TRBJ2-7, with TRBD1 identical over 8 bases. This CDR3 comprises 15 residues. Germline V gene sequence: CDR1 WNHNN, CDR2 SYGVQD (reference sequence). The ends lost 4 bases at V and 2 bases at J; junction bases unmatched: 7. This CDR3 is CASSGGTGATYEQYF. The CDR3 DNA is TGCGCCAGCAGTGGAGGGACAGGCGCGACCTACGAGCAGTACTTC.